These 3 T cell receptor beta chains were all obtained from the same sample, sequenced in a study of blood T cell repertoires in COVID-19. The repertoire was sequenced with immunoSEQ multiplex PCR; TCRdb's copy has only in-frame clones and lacks some. The data hold hundreds of thousands of clones, with over 75% observed a single time. The sequencing input was PBMCs or T cells enriched from blood (not recorded which). The receptors originated from a man younger than 40 who had recovered from COVID-19.

The genes are TRBV5-1 and TRBJ2-3, with D tentatively TRBD2 (6 bases). The germline gives CDR1 SGHRS, CDR2 YFSETQ. Trimming removed 2 bases at V and 3 bases at J, with 10 bases between. The CDR3 contains 14 residues. The CDR3 nucleotides read TGCGCCAGCAGCTTTGCGGGGCTAACAGATACGCAGTATTTT. Its translation: CASSFAGLTDTQYF.

The CDR3 DNA reads TGTGCCAGTAAGAGGGGAGGCACCGGGGAGCTGTTTTTT. Translation: CASKRGGTGELFF. The V and J genes are TRBV19 and TRBJ2-2; D perhaps matches TRBD2 (6 bases). The germline CDR1 and CDR2 sequences are LNHDA and SQIVND (reference sequence). The CDR3 is made up of 13 amino acids. V lost 7 bases and J 4 bases, leaving 10 bases between the germline ends.

The chain joins TRBV9 to TRBJ2-1; 9 bases fit TRBD2. The CDR3 has 14 amino acids. V was pared by 1 base and J by 7 bases, with 3 bases of the junction left unmatched. Germline CDR1 reads SGDLS; CDR2 reads YYNGEE. CDR3 protein: CASSVLAGSNEQFF. CDR3 DNA sequence: TGTGCCAGCAGCGTACTAGCGGGATCTAATGAGCAGTTCTTC.